The 28 T cell receptor beta chains below come from one sample, sequenced in a study of Siglec-9 on CD8 T cells in melanoma. Repertoires were generated with immunoSEQ multiplex PCR, while TCRdb's copy carries only in-frame clones and drops some. This sample has 36,000 or so clones, with more than 65% found just once. The specimen sequenced was Siglec-9- CD8+ T cells sorted from blood. Receptors were obtained from a human donor in good health.

V usage is TRBV5-6 and J usage is TRBJ2-3, with TRBD2 as a possible D gene (6 bases). The V end lost 4 bases, the J end lost 2 bases, and 17 bases lay between the germline ends. From germline, CDR1 is SGHDT and CDR2 YYEEEE. CDR3 length: 16 residues. CDR3 DNA sequence: TGTGCCAGCAGCGAAGGGGTAAGCGGGCCCACAGATACGCAGTATTTT. It codes for CASSEGVSGPTDTQYF. Full variable domain (missing parts from reference TRBV5-6 and TRBJ2-3): DAGVTQSPTHLIKTRGQQVTLRCSPKSGHDTVSWYQQALGQGPQFIFQYYEEEERQRGNFPDRFSGHQFPNYSSELNVNALLLGDSALYLCASSEGVSGPTDTQYFGPGTRLTVL.

The V gene is TRBV7-9, the J gene TRBJ2-3, with 9 bases lining up with TRBD2. Germline assignment: CDR1 SEHNR and CDR2 FQNEAQ (reference sequence). Trimming took 5 bases from V and 1 from J; bases not matched to a gene: 10. This CDR3 spans 17 amino acids. For the CDR3, the DNA is TGTGCCAGCAGCGGACGTGGGGCTAGCGGGGGCACAGATACGCAGTATTTT. It specifies CASSGRGASGGTDTQYF.

The V call is TRBV2, the J call TRBJ2-1; unclear D gene. V lost 4 bases, J lost 0 bases, and 16 bases lay in between. Germline CDR1 is SNHLY and CDR2 is FYNNEI. The CDR3 consists of 17 residues. The CDR3 region has the DNA TGTGCCAGCAGTGGTCTTTCAAACCGGAGCTCCTACAATGAGCAGTTCTTC. Protein: CASSGLSNRSSYNEQFF. Complete variable domain (other parts from reference TRBV2 and TRBJ2-1): EPEVTQTPSHQVTQMGQEVILRCVPISNHLYFYWYRQILGQKVEFLVSFYNNEISEKSEIFDDQFSVERPDGSNFTLKIRSTKLEDSAMYFCASSGLSNRSSYNEQFFGPGTRLTVL.

The chain employs TRBV28 and TRBJ1-1, with D unclear. The CDR3 length is 12 residues. Looked up from germline, CDR1 is MDHEN and CDR2 is SYDVKM. The V gene lost 1 base and the J gene lost 5 bases, with 5 bases spanning the gap. CDR3 region: CASSLFGTEAFF. The CDR3 nucleotides are TGTGCCAGCAGTTTATTTGGGACTGAAGCTTTCTTT.

This clone was observed a handful of times. CDR3 nucleotide sequence: TGCGCCAGCAGCCCGGGACAGGCGAATGAAGCTTTCTTT. Translating it yields CASSPGQANEAFF. The chain couples TRBV5-1 to TRBJ1-1; TRBD1 matches 8 bases. This CDR3 has 13 amino acids. In germline, CDR1 is SGHRS, CDR2 YFSETQ. J lost 7 bases, V lost 4 bases, and 6 bases had no gene match.

This clone was counted between two and nine times. This rearrangement joins TRBV10-3 to TRBJ1-5; TRBD1 matches at 8 bases. This CDR3 comprises 15 residues. The V gene end was trimmed by 8 bases and the J gene end by 0 bases; junction bases not matched to a gene: 6. Germline assignment: CDR1 ENHRY and CDR2 SYGVKD. This CDR3 reads CAISTGVDSNQPQHF. CDR3 DNA: TGTGCCATCTCGACAGGGGTTGATAGCAATCAGCCCCAGCATTTT.

This chain links TRBV5-1 with TRBJ1-1; D unclear. The germline CDR1 and CDR2 sequences are SGHRS and YFSETQ. V was trimmed by 5 bases and J by 7 bases, leaving 9 bases between them. The CDR3 runs 11 residues. The CDR3 region is CASRRGREAFF. The CDR3 nucleotides read TGCGCCAGCAGGAGAGGGCGTGAAGCTTTCTTT. Supplemented by reference TRBV5-1 and TRBJ1-1, the full variable domain reads KAGVTQTPRYLIKTRGQQVTLSCSPISGHRSVSWYQQTPGQGLQFLFEYFSETQRNKGNFPGRFSGRQFSNSRSEMNVSTLELGDSALYLCASRRGREAFFGQGTRLTVV.

This rearrangement joins TRBV21-1 to TRBJ2-7. TRBV21-1 is classified as a pseudogene. The CDR3 length is 12 residues. The CDR3 here is CAQEIGAYEQYF. CDR3 nucleotides: TGTGCCCAGGAGATCGGGGCATACGAGCAGTACTTC.

This clone was observed once. The chain couples TRBV7-2 to TRBJ2-3; 11 positions agree with TRBD2. V was pared by 5 bases and J by 5 bases, with 9 bases of the junction left unmatched. Germline values: CDR1 SGHTA, CDR2 FQGNSA. The CDR3 sequence is 16 residues long. The CDR3 spells CASSPTRLAGLDTQYF. CDR3 coding DNA: TGTGCCAGCAGCCCCACTAGACTAGCGGGGTTAGATACGCAGTATTTT.

The chain uses TRBV7-9 and TRBJ2-7, with TRBD2 matching over 10 bases. After removal of 11 bases from V and 3 bases from J, the junction contained 7 bases not matched to a gene. Germline loops: CDR1 SEHNR, CDR2 FQNEAQ (reference sequence). The CDR3 length is 13 residues. In DNA, the CDR3 is TGTGCCTCCGGGACTAGCGAGAACTACGAGCAGTACTTC. This sequence encodes CASGTSENYEQYF.

The rearrangement links TRBV11-2 to TRBJ2-2; TRBD2 is a possible D gene (6 bases). This CDR3 has 12 amino acids. CDR1 SGHAT and CDR2 FQNNGV come from the germline V gene. Between the trimmed V and J ends, which lost 6 bases and 4 bases, there was a span of 6 bases. As DNA, the CDR3 is TGTGCCAGCAGGGGGGGCACCGGGGAGCTGTTTTTT. Amino acid sequence: CASRGGTGELFF. Combining the CDR3 with reference TRBV11-2 and TRBJ2-2 gives the whole variable domain EAGVAQSPRYKIIEKRQSVAFWCNPISGHATLYWYQQILGQGPKLLIQFQNNGVVDDSQLPKDRFSAERLKGVDSTLKIQPAKLEDSAVYLCASRGGTGELFFGEGSRLTVL.

This clone was observed a single time. This rearrangement joins TRBV30 to TRBJ2-7; the D gene is possibly TRBD1 (7 bases). The germline gives CDR1 GTSNPN, CDR2 SVGIG (reference sequence). The CDR3 has 14 residues. Between the trimmed V and J ends, which lost 2 bases and 7 bases, there was a span of 18 bases. CDR3 protein: CAWSLGGQLGEQYF. As DNA, the CDR3 is TGTGCCTGGAGTTTGGGGGGACAGCTAGGGGAGCAGTACTTC.

The J gene is TRBJ1-1, the V gene TRBV6-5; 9 bases match TRBD1. The germline CDR1 and CDR2 sequences are MNHEY and SVGAGI. This CDR3 has 15 amino acids. Trimming cost V 4 bases and J 5 bases; bases outside gene matches: 8. The CDR3 bases are TGTGCCAGCAGTTCTTCACAGGGGGCGGCGACTGAAGCTTTCTTT. Translating it yields CASSSSQGAATEAFF.

This clone was observed a handful of times. This sequence joins TRBV9 and TRBJ1-5, with D tentatively TRBD1 (6 bases). The CDR3 consists of 15 residues. Trimming stripped 1 base from V and 7 bases from J, with 15 bases between. Per germline, CDR1 SGDLS and CDR2 YYNGEE. This CDR3 reads CASSVSGGAWQPQHF. DNA for the CDR3: TGTGCCAGCAGCGTAAGTGGGGGGGCTTGGCAGCCCCAGCATTTT.

This chain links TRBV11-2 with TRBJ2-1; unclear D gene. Per germline, CDR1 SGHAT and CDR2 FQNNGV. V lost 5 bases and J lost 0, with 14 bases in between. This CDR3 region has 16 residues. CDR3 coding DNA: TGTGCCAGCAGCACCGACCCGCTTAGCTCCTACAATGAGCAGTTCTTC. Translating it yields CASSTDPLSSYNEQFF. The entire variable domain, with the rest obtained from reference TRBV11-2 and TRBJ2-1, is as follows: EAGVAQSPRYKIIEKRQSVAFWCNPISGHATLYWYQQILGQGPKLLIQFQNNGVVDDSQLPKDRFSAERLKGVDSTLKIQPAKLEDSAVYLCASSTDPLSSYNEQFFGPGTRLTVL.

The V gene is TRBV19, the J gene TRBJ2-7, with 13 bases matching TRBD2. The V gene's germline CDR1 is LNHDA and CDR2 SQIVND (reference sequence). The J segment lost 5 bases and the V segment lost 5 bases, leaving 6 bases of the junction unmatched. The CDR3 totals 15 residues. The CDR3 region has the DNA TGTGCCAGTAGTGACTGGACTAGCGGGGGCCACGAGCAGTACTTC. Translated: CASSDWTSGGHEQYF.

In this sample, this clone turned up a few times. The chain links TRBV6-5 to TRBJ1-5; 7 nucleotides match TRBD1. The CDR3 length is 13 residues. Trimming took 5 bases from V and 4 from J; bases not matched to a gene: 2. The germline V gene encodes CDR1 MNHEY and CDR2 SVGAGI. CDR3 protein: CASSRQGNQPQHF. The DNA for the CDR3 is TGTGCCAGCAGTAGACAGGGAAATCAGCCCCAGCATTTT.

The V gene is TRBV19, the J gene TRBJ2-1; D may be TRBD1 or TRBD2 (6 bases each). The germline V gene encodes CDR1 LNHDA and CDR2 SQIVND (reference sequence). Between the trimmed V and J ends, which lost 3 bases and 4 bases, there was a span of 16 bases. The CDR3 covers 16 residues. Here the CDR3 DNA reads TGTGCCAGTAGTATGGGGGGCTATAGAGGTTACAATGAGCAGTTCTTC. Amino acids: CASSMGGYRGYNEQFF. The complete variable domain, with remaining parts taken from reference TRBV19 and TRBJ2-1, reads DGGITQSPKYLFRKEGQNVTLSCEQNLNHDAMYWYRQDPGQGLRLIYYSQIVNDFQKGDIAEGYSVSREKKESFPLTVTSAQKNPTAFYLCASSMGGYRGYNEQFFGPGTRLTVL.

The chain couples TRBV6-4 to TRBJ2-3; D is unresolved. The germline V gene encodes CDR1 MRHNA and CDR2 SNTAGT. The CDR3 extends over 13 amino acids. V dropped 0 bases and J dropped 3 bases, with 4 bases sitting between them. CDR3 sequence: CASSDSATDTQYF. The DNA for the CDR3 is TGTGCCAGCAGTGACTCCGCGACAGATACGCAGTATTTT.

V usage is TRBV15 and J usage is TRBJ2-5, with TRBD2 identical over 7 bases. The V and J ends lost 2 bases and 0 bases, in that order; junction bases with no gene match: 9. The CDR3 extends over 17 amino acids. CDR1 is LNHNV, CDR2 YYDKDF, per germline (reference sequence). The CDR3 DNA reads as TGTGCCACCAGCAGATTGTCTAGCGGACCTAACCAAGAGACCCAGTACTTC. This codes for CATSRLSSGPNQETQYF. Combining the CDR3 with reference TRBV15 and TRBJ2-5 gives the whole variable domain DAMVIQNPRYQVTQFGKPVTLSCSQTLNHNVMYWYQQKSSQAPKLLFHYYDKDFNNEADTPDNFQSRRPNTSFCFLDIRSPGLGDTAMYLCATSRLSSGPNQETQYFGPGTRLLVL.

The table lists this clone with a few counts. The rearrangement uses TRBV1 and TRBJ1-1. TRBV1 is annotated as a pseudogene. CDR3 length equals 16 residues. CDR3 protein: CTSSGPILGEITEAFF. The CDR3 coding sequence is TGCACCAGCAGCGGCCCTATCTTAGGAGAGATCACTGAAGCTTTCTTT.

This clone was counted only a few times. The gene calls are TRBV28 and TRBJ2-5, with D maybe TRBD1 (6 bases). V gave up 10 bases and J gave up 4 bases, with 16 bases separating them. This CDR3 contains 13 residues. CDR1 is MDHEN, CDR2 SYDVKM, per germline. CDR3 in amino acids: CATQRTEGETQYF. The CDR3, as DNA: TGTGCCACCCAAAGGACAGAGGGAGAGACCCAGTACTTC.

The rearrangement uses TRBV2 and TRBJ2-5; no firm D call. TRBJ2-7 explains the end of the DNA better; the J call may be wrong. Germline CDR1 reads SNHLY; CDR2 reads FYNNEI. This CDR3 comprises 13 residues. CDR3 loop: CASKAPYSYEQYF. CDR3 nucleotide sequence: TGTGCCAGCAAGGCGCCCTACTCCTACGAGCAGTACTTC.

This chain uses TRBV14 with TRBJ2-3; 14 bases fit TRBD2. V lost 3 bases, J lost 7 bases, and 12 bases stayed unmatched. There are 18 residues in the CDR3. CDR1 and CDR2 (germline): SGHDN, FVKESK. The CDR3 DNA reads TGTGCCAGCAGCCATACCCGGGGACTAGCGGGAGTTGCGAATACGCAGTATTTT. The encoded protein is CASSHTRGLAGVANTQYF.

The V and J genes are TRBV7-9 and TRBJ2-7; D may be TRBD1 (5 bases). CDR3 length equals 14 residues. V was pared by 1 base and J by 2 bases, with 9 bases between. The germline gives CDR1 SEHNR, CDR2 FQNEAQ (reference sequence). CDR3 coding DNA: TGTGCCAGCAGCTTAGGGGGCCTCACCTACGAGCAGTACTTC. Its translation is CASSLGGLTYEQYF.

The rearrangement joins TRBV9 to TRBJ2-2; D possibly matches TRBD1 or TRBD2 (5 bases each). Germline CDR1 is SGDLS and CDR2 is YYNGEE. CDR3 length: 16 amino acids. Trimming removed 2 bases from V and 7 bases from J, with 18 bases in between. In DNA, the CDR3 is TGTGCCAGCAGCGTGACCCCGGGACCTAAGGGCGGGGAGCTGTTTTTT. Translated, it gives CASSVTPGPKGGELFF.

This chain uses TRBV13 with TRBJ2-3; 9 positions agree with TRBD2. The CDR3 has 16 residues. Germline CDR1 is PRHDT and CDR2 is FYEKMQ (reference sequence). The V gene end was trimmed by 1 base and the J gene end by 8 bases; junction bases not matched to a gene: 10. The CDR3 protein is CASSLAASGMLATQYF. The CDR3 nucleotides are TGTGCCAGCAGCTTAGCGGCTAGCGGGATGTTAGCTACGCAGTATTTT.

About this clone: At one boundary the junction diverges from the germline segment, which might be a read error. The sample contains more than one DNA sequence encoding this CDR3. The V and J genes are TRBV6-4 and TRBJ2-6; tentatively, D is TRBD1 (5 bases). Germline CDR1 is MRHNA and CDR2 is SNTAGT. The CDR3 spans 16 residues. The CDR3 here is CASSDREGFGANVLTF. CDR3 bases: TGTGCCAGCAGTGACAGGGAAGGTTTTGGGGCCAACGTCCTAACTTTC.